A selection of T cell receptor beta chains follows, all from one sample in a study of shared clonotypes between healthy human individuals. The method was immunoSEQ multiplex PCR; TCRdb's version includes in-frame clones alone and lacks a portion of them. The sample lists 1.4 million to 1.5 million clones, roughly 96% occurring once. Sequencing used naive CD4+ T cells sorted from blood. Receptors were obtained from a man aged 25-40 years in good health. Both conserved end residues are part of each CDR3. D genes are given only for firm matches. Some rows have no size entry. The others give once, few or many, or a class for an expanded clone.

v_call	d_call	j_call	clone_size	cdr3_nt	cdr3_aa
TRBV1	.	TRBJ2-1	once	TGCACCAGCAGCCATAATTCGATGTGGCTGAGGACAGGGGTCCTATACTCCTACAATGAGCAGTTCTTC	CTSSHNSMWLRTGVLYSYNEQFF
TRBV29-1	TRBD1	TRBJ2-1	.	TGCAGCGTTGAAACCCTGACAGGGTCGGGTTACAATGAGCAGTTCTTC	CSVETLTGSGYNEQFF
TRBV19	TRBD1	TRBJ1-5	.	TGTGCCAGTAGTATACGTCGACAGGGGGCATATCAGCCCCAGCATTTT	CASSIRRQGAYQPQHF
TRBV19	.	TRBJ1-5	.	TGTGCCAGTAGTATAGACAGGCACCACAATCAGCCCCAGCATTTT	CASSIDRHHNQPQHF
TRBV28	.	TRBJ1-4	.	TGTGCCAGCAGCAACCCGGGTAAGGGTGAAAAACTGTTTTTT	CASSNPGKGEKLFF
TRBV7-6	.	TRBJ2-6	.	TGTGCCAGCAGCCCCCAGCTTTCCGGGGCCAACGTCCTGACTTTC	CASSPQLSGANVLTF
TRBV7-3	.	TRBJ2-3	.	TGTGCCAGCAGCTTAACCAGCGGCACAGATACGCAGTATTTT	CASSLTSGTDTQYF
TRBV5-1	TRBD2	TRBJ2-1	.	TGCGCCAGCAGCGCTACTAGCGGGAGGGCCTGGGCCAATGAGCAGTTCTTC	CASSATSGRAWANEQFF
TRBV28	.	TRBJ2-7	.	TGTGCCACCCTGGGGGTTTACGAGCAGTACTTC	CATLGVYEQYF
TRBV18	.	TRBJ1-3	.	TGTGCCAGCTCACCAGGACCGCCGCCCTCTGGAAACACCATATATTTT	CASSPGPPPSGNTIYF
TRBV11-2	TRBD1	TRBJ2-7	once	TGTGCCAGCAGCCACCCGGGACAGGGCTCGGACTACGAGCAGTACTTC	CASSHPGQGSDYEQYF
TRBV5-6	.	TRBJ2-7	.	TGTGCCAGCAGACAGGGTTTACGCCACGAGCAGTACTTC	CASRQGLRHEQYF
TRBV28	TRBD1	TRBJ1-1	.	TGTGCCAGCAGTTTCGCTCCCTTGACAGGGGGCGCGACGGCTTTCTTT	CASSFAPLTGGATAFF
TRBV30	.	TRBJ1-3	.	TGTGCCTGGAGTTCGGGGTTAGGTTCTGGAAACACCATATATTTT	CAWSSGLGSGNTIYF
TRBV10-3	TRBD2	TRBJ2-1	.	TGTGCCATCAGTCCACTAGCGGGAGCGGACAATGAGCAGTTCTTC	CAISPLAGADNEQFF
TRBV10-1	.	TRBJ1-4	.	TGCGCCAGCAGCCGGGCAGCTAATGAAAAACTGTTTTTT	CASSRAANEKLFF
TRBV13	TRBD1	TRBJ1-4	.	TGTGCCAGCAGCTCGGGACAGGGAACAACTAATGAAAAACTGTTTTTT	CASSSGQGTTNEKLFF
TRBV28	TRBD2	TRBJ2-1	.	TGTGCCAGCAGCACCCAAGCGGGAGCTCGCTACAATGAGCAGTTCTTC	CASSTQAGARYNEQFF
TRBV5-1	.	TRBJ2-3	.	TGCGCCAGCAGCTCCGGGACACAAGATACGCAGTATTTT	CASSSGTQDTQYF
TRBV2	.	TRBJ2-7	.	TGTGCCAGCAACAAGGGAGGCTACGAGCAGTACTTC	CASNKGGYEQYF
TRBV9	.	TRBJ1-1	.	TGTGCCAGCAGCTCGAGGGGGGCGGGGAACACTGAAGCTTTCTTT	CASSSRGAGNTEAFF
TRBV6-5	.	TRBJ1-5	.	TGTGCCAGCAGTTTCACGGGTTGGCAGCCCCAGCATTTT	CASSFTGWQPQHF
TRBV19	TRBD1	TRBJ1-5	.	TGTGCCAGTAGTGTTTGGGACAGGGCCCCTAGCAATCAGCCCCAGCATTTT	CASSVWDRAPSNQPQHF
TRBV10-3	TRBD1	TRBJ2-1	.	TGTGCCATCAGACCGGGACAGGGAAGTGAGGAGCAGTTCTTC	CAIRPGQGSEEQFF
TRBV18	.	TRBJ2-1	.	TGTGCCAGCTCACCCGACAGCCATGAGCAGTTCTTC	CASSPDSHEQFF
TRBV11-3	.	TRBJ2-1	.	TGTGCCAGCAGCACGGCGATGTACAATGAGCAGTTCTTC	CASSTAMYNEQFF
TRBV7-9	TRBD2	TRBJ2-5	.	TGTGCCAGCAGCCACTCCGAGGGACTAGCGGTAATTCAAGAGACCCAGTACTTC	CASSHSEGLAVIQETQYF
TRBV5-6	TRBD2	TRBJ2-7	.	TGTGCCAGCAGCTCACCTCTTAGCACGGGAGGCACCTACGAGCAGTACTTC	CASSSPLSTGGTYEQYF
TRBV9	.	TRBJ1-3	few	TGTGCCAGCAGCGTAGAAAGCTCTGGAAACACCATATATTTT	CASSVESSGNTIYF
TRBV9	.	TRBJ1-1	.	TGTGCCAGCAGCGTTACAGGGCAGGGGACTGAAGCTTTCTTT	CASSVTGQGTEAFF
TRBV4-3	.	TRBJ2-1	once	TGCGCCAGCAGCCAAGAGGTAGGAGAGCAGTTCTTC	CASSQEVGEQFF
TRBV28	.	TRBJ1-4	.	TGTGCCTCTGGGGGGGGAGCTTATGAAAAACTGTTTTTT	CASGGGAYEKLFF
TRBV11-2	TRBD1	TRBJ1-3	.	TGTGCCAGCAGCCCTACAGGGGAGCCTGGAAACACCATATATTTT	CASSPTGEPGNTIYF
TRBV15	.	TRBJ1-1	.	TGTGCCACCAGCAGAGATAACTCGGCCAGCACTGAAGCTTTCTTT	CATSRDNSASTEAFF
TRBV10-3	.	TRBJ2-5	once	TGTGCCATCAGTGAAGGATTGCGTGACAGCCAAGAGACCCAGTACTTC	CAISEGLRDSQETQYF
TRBV25-1	.	TRBJ1-2	.	TGTGCCAGCAGGGAGACCGGGGCTAACTATGGCTACACCTTC	CASRETGANYGYTF
TRBV5-1	.	TRBJ2-1	.	TGCGCCAGCAGCTTTATTTCGGGGAACCCGGCAAATGAGCAGTTCTTC	CASSFISGNPANEQFF
TRBV9	TRBD2	TRBJ2-2	.	TGTGCCAGCAGCCGGAATAGCGGGAGGGCCCTGGGCGGGGAGCTGTTTTTT	CASSRNSGRALGGELFF
TRBV18	.	TRBJ2-1	once	TGTGCCAGCTCACCCGGTACGGGGCAGTTCTTC	CASSPGTGQFF
TRBV4-1	TRBD2	TRBJ2-3	.	TGCGCCAGCAGCCTCCCTAGCGGGAGGACCCGGGATACGCAGTATTTT	CASSLPSGRTRDTQYF
TRBV9	TRBD2	TRBJ2-2	.	TGTGCCAGCAGCGTCCTAGCGGGAGCGACGAACACCGGGGAGCTGTTTTTT	CASSVLAGATNTGELFF
TRBV5-8	.	TRBJ2-7	once	TGTGCCAGCAGCACGGGACCAAGCTCCTACGAGCAGTACTTC	CASSTGPSSYEQYF
TRBV7-9	.	TRBJ1-3	.	TGTGCCAGCAATTGGACACCCTCTGGAAACACCATATATTTT	CASNWTPSGNTIYF
TRBV28	.	TRBJ2-1	.	TGTGCCAGCAGTTTTGGAGGGGGGCAGTTCTTC	CASSFGGGQFF
TRBV11-1	.	TRBJ2-5	.	TGTGCCAGCAGCTTAGCGCGAATGGGGGAAGAGACCCAGTACTTC	CASSLARMGEETQYF
TRBV10-2	.	TRBJ1-1	.	TGCGCCAGCAGTGTTCTTTACAGGAAGGGCACTGAAGCTTTCTTT	CASSVLYRKGTEAFF
TRBV25-1	.	TRBJ1-2	.	TGTGCCAGCAGTGACCTGGGGAACTATGGCTACACCTTC	CASSDLGNYGYTF
TRBV5-1	.	TRBJ2-3	.	TGCGCCAGCAGCTTCTTTGGGCAGACTAGCACAGATACGCAGTATTTT	CASSFFGQTSTDTQYF
TRBV15	.	TRBJ1-3	once	TGTGCCACCAGCAGAGAGGGGGCCCTTGGAAACACCATATATTTT	CATSREGALGNTIYF
TRBV14	.	TRBJ2-7	.	TGTGCCAGCAGCCAGATTCGAGGGAGCGTTCTCCGTGAGCAGTACTTC	CASSQIRGSVLREQYF
TRBV4-2	TRBD2	TRBJ2-1	.	TGTGCCAGCAGCCAAGGCCGGCGGGAGGTACCCCACAATGAGCAGTTCTTC	CASSQGRREVPHNEQFF
TRBV9	.	TRBJ2-1	.	TGTGCCAGCAGCGTAGATCCTAGCGTTGGTGAGCAGTTCTTC	CASSVDPSVGEQFF
TRBV5-4	.	TRBJ1-2	.	TGTGCCAGCAGCTTGCACGGGGGCAACTATGGCTACACCTTC	CASSLHGGNYGYTF
TRBV5-1	TRBD1	TRBJ1-2	.	TGCGCCAGCGCACCCGGGACAGGGGAATATGGCTACACCTTC	CASAPGTGEYGYTF
TRBV15	.	TRBJ2-7	.	TGTGCCACCAGCAGAGGGGGGGTCCTCTCCTACGAGCAGTACTTC	CATSRGGVLSYEQYF
TRBV28	TRBD2	TRBJ2-1	.	TGTGCCAGCAGTTTGATAGCGGGAGGGCGGTTCAATGAGCAGTTCTTC	CASSLIAGGRFNEQFF
TRBV18	.	TRBJ1-2	.	TGTGCCAGCTCACCCGAGGGAGTTAACTATGGCTACACCTTC	CASSPEGVNYGYTF
TRBV7-9	.	TRBJ2-1	.	TGTGCCAGCCGAATTGATCCCCAGGATGAGCAGTTCTTC	CASRIDPQDEQFF
TRBV25-1	.	TRBJ2-5	.	TGTGCCAGCAGGGAGGCCCTGGCGTACTTC	CASREALAYF